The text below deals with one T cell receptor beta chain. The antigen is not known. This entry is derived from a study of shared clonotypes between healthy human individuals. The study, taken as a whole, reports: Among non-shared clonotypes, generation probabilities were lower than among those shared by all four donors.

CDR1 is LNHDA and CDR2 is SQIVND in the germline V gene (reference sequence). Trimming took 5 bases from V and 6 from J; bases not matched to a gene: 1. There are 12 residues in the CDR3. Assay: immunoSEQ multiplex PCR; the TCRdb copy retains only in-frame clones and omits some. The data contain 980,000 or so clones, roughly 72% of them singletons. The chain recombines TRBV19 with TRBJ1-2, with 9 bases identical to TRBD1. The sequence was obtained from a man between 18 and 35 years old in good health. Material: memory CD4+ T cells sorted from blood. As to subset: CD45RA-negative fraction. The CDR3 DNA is TGTGCCAGTAGTGGGACAGGGCATGGCTACACCTTC. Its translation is CASSGTGHGYTF.